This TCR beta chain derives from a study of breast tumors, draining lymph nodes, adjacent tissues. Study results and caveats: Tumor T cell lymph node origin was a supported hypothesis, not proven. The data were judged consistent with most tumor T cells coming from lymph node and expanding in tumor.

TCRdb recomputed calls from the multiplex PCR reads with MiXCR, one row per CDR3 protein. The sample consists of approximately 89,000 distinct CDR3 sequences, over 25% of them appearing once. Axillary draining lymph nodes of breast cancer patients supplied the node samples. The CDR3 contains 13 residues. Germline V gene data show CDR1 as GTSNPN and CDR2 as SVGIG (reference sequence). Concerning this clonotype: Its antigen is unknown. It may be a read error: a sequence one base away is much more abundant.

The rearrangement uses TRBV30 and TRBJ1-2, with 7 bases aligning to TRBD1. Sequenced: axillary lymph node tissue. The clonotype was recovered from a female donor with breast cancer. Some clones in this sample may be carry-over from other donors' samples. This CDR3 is CAWDRQGELGYAF. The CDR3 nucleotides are TGTGCCTGGGACCGACAGGGAGAATTAGGCTACGCCTTC.